This T cell receptor beta chain was sequenced in a study of T cell responses to AZD1222 COVID-19 vaccine. Study results and limitations: Only after the peak T cell response were repertoires sampled. The breadth and depth of Spike-specific TCRs increased once two AZD1222 doses had been given. Baseline seropositives among AZD1222 recipients totaled only 5 to 7. Females outnumbered males among donors, who were mostly white British; clonal diversity was possibly underestimated.

V lost 5 bases and J lost 3, with 11 bases in between. Germline loops: CDR1 MNHEY, CDR2 SVGEGT. There are 14 residues in the CDR3. Details on this clone: As yet, its antigen is unknown.

The repertoire was sequenced with immunoSEQ multiplex PCR; TCRdb's copy has only in-frame clones and lacks some. The data hold approximately 80,000 clones, with 90% observed a single time. The receptor was isolated from an adult who received the AZD1222 COVID-19 vaccine. This sequence joins TRBV6-2 or TRBV6-3 and TRBJ1-5; D gene uncertain. The material sequenced was peripheral blood, taken 28 days after the second AZD1222 dose. The CDR3 is CASSRGMNNQPQHF. In DNA, the CDR3 is TGTGCCAGCAGTCGCGGGATGAACAATCAGCCCCAGCATTTT.